A selection of T cell receptor beta chains follows, all from one sample in a study of shared clonotypes between healthy human individuals. TCRdb's table, derived via immunoSEQ multiplex PCR, lists solely in-frame clones and lacks some. The sample consists of about 500,000 clones, approximately 71% of them appearing once. The sample was PBMCs. The source is a woman aged 40 to 50 in good health. Some clones in this sample may be carry-over from other donors' samples. CDR3s include the opening cysteine and the closing phenylalanine or tryptophan. The order of the fields is V gene, D gene, J gene, clone size, CDR3 protein, CDR3 DNA. The D gene is left open where the match is weak. The size of a clone is reported for some rows only, either as once, few or many, or as a class for expanded clones.

v_gene: TRBV4-2; d_gene: .; j_gene: TRBJ1-1; abundance: .; CDR3aa: CASSQLPSGSNTEAFF; CDR3nt: TGTGCCAGCAGCCAACTACCTTCAGGGTCGAACACTGAAGCTTTCTTT
v_gene: TRBV5-1; d_gene: .; j_gene: TRBJ2-7; abundance: .; CDR3aa: CASSPLASSNYEQYF; CDR3nt: TGCGCCAGCAGTCCTTTAGCGTCGTCAAACTACGAGCAGTACTTC
v_gene: TRBV6-5; d_gene: .; j_gene: TRBJ1-1; abundance: few; CDR3aa: CASSPGENTEAFF; CDR3nt: TGTGCCAGCAGTCCGGGTGAGAACACTGAAGCTTTCTTT
v_gene: TRBV6-6; d_gene: .; j_gene: TRBJ2-3; abundance: .; CDR3aa: CASSLGHLTDTQYF; CDR3nt: TGTGCCAGCAGTTTGGGACACCTCACAGATACGCAGTATTTT
v_gene: TRBV28; d_gene: .; j_gene: TRBJ2-3; abundance: .; CDR3aa: CASSSHLGATQYF; CDR3nt: TGTGCCAGCAGTTCCCACCTGGGAGCTACGCAGTATTTT
v_gene: TRBV7-9; d_gene: .; j_gene: TRBJ2-5; abundance: .; CDR3aa: CASSYGLPQETQYF; CDR3nt: TGTGCCAGCAGCTATGGACTACCTCAAGAGACCCAGTACTTC
v_gene: TRBV7-8; d_gene: .; j_gene: TRBJ2-7; abundance: .; CDR3aa: CASSLGAPRGGQYF; CDR3nt: TGTGCCAGCAGCTTAGGAGCCCCCAGGGGGGGGCAGTACTTC
v_gene: TRBV10-3; d_gene: .; j_gene: TRBJ2-7; abundance: .; CDR3aa: CAISEIGYEQYF; CDR3nt: TGTGCCATCAGTGAGATTGGCTACGAGCAGTACTTC
v_gene: TRBV7-9; d_gene: .; j_gene: TRBJ2-3; abundance: .; CDR3aa: CASSFDSSSTDTQYF; CDR3nt: TGTGCCAGCAGCTTTGACAGCTCTAGCACAGATACGCAGTATTTT
v_gene: TRBV28; d_gene: TRBD1; j_gene: TRBJ1-5; abundance: .; CDR3aa: CASIIGAGGGNQPQHF; CDR3nt: TGTGCCAGCATTATTGGGGCAGGGGGAGGGAATCAGCCCCAGCATTTT
v_gene: TRBV5-1; d_gene: .; j_gene: TRBJ2-1; abundance: .; CDR3aa: CASSLDVGVGYNEQFF; CDR3nt: TGCGCCAGCAGCTTGGATGTGGGAGTCGGCTACAATGAGCAGTTCTTC
v_gene: TRBV5-1; d_gene: .; j_gene: TRBJ2-7; abundance: .; CDR3aa: CASSPRGDEQYF; CDR3nt: TGCGCCAGCAGCCCAAGAGGGGACGAGCAGTACTTC
v_gene: TRBV12-1; d_gene: .; j_gene: TRBJ1-4; abundance: once; CDR3aa: CASSLLAEKLFF; CDR3nt: TGTGCCAGCAGCCTTCTAGCTGAAAAACTGTTTTTT
v_gene: TRBV5-1; d_gene: .; j_gene: TRBJ2-2; abundance: .; CDR3aa: CASSLRSSANTGELFF; CDR3nt: TGCGCCAGCAGCTTGCGGAGTAGCGCGAACACCGGGGAGCTGTTTTTT
v_gene: TRBV28; d_gene: TRBD2; j_gene: TRBJ2-1; abundance: .; CDR3aa: CASSLLAGGGREQFF; CDR3nt: TGTGCCAGCAGTTTACTAGCGGGAGGCGGCCGGGAGCAGTTCTTC
v_gene: TRBV11-1; d_gene: TRBD2; j_gene: TRBJ2-7; abundance: .; CDR3aa: CASSLDGTSYYEQYF; CDR3nt: TGTGCCAGCAGCTTAGACGGGACTAGCTACTACGAGCAGTACTTC
v_gene: TRBV15; d_gene: .; j_gene: TRBJ1-1; abundance: few; CDR3aa: CATSTAWGRSREAFF; CDR3nt: TGTGCCACCAGCACAGCCTGGGGGCGGAGTAGGGAAGCTTTCTTT
v_gene: TRBV28; d_gene: TRBD2; j_gene: TRBJ2-1; abundance: .; CDR3aa: CASSGRGRAVEQFF; CDR3nt: TGTGCCAGCAGTGGTCGCGGGAGGGCCGTTGAGCAGTTCTTC
v_gene: TRBV18; d_gene: TRBD2; j_gene: TRBJ2-1; abundance: .; CDR3aa: CASSPPGTSGSNEQFF; CDR3nt: TGTGCCAGCTCACCGCCAGGGACTAGCGGGAGCAATGAGCAGTTCTTC
v_gene: TRBV18; d_gene: .; j_gene: TRBJ2-5; abundance: .; CDR3aa: CASSPRQETQYF; CDR3nt: TGTGCCAGCTCACCCCGTCAAGAGACCCAGTACTTC
v_gene: TRBV7-9; d_gene: TRBD1; j_gene: TRBJ2-3; abundance: few; CDR3aa: CASRRDRGGDTQYF; CDR3nt: TGTGCCAGCAGACGGGACAGGGGGGGAGATACGCAGTATTTT
v_gene: TRBV20-1; d_gene: .; j_gene: TRBJ2-1; abundance: .; CDR3aa: CSGLESHEQFF; CDR3nt: TGCAGTGGTCTGGAGTCCCATGAGCAGTTCTTC
v_gene: TRBV7-3; d_gene: TRBD1; j_gene: TRBJ1-1; abundance: .; CDR3aa: CASSFGPGQGRNTEAFF; CDR3nt: TGTGCCAGCAGCTTCGGTCCGGGACAGGGCCGGAACACTGAAGCTTTCTTT
v_gene: TRBV5-1; d_gene: .; j_gene: TRBJ2-7; abundance: .; CDR3aa: CASSSPEGGLTYEQYF; CDR3nt: TGCGCCAGCAGCTCACCCGAGGGAGGATTAACCTACGAGCAGTACTTC
v_gene: TRBV14; d_gene: .; j_gene: TRBJ2-7; abundance: .; CDR3aa: CASSHAGSSYEQYF; CDR3nt: TGTGCCAGCAGCCATGCAGGGAGCTCCTACGAGCAGTACTTC
v_gene: TRBV2; d_gene: .; j_gene: TRBJ2-2; abundance: .; CDR3aa: CASGGLAVERELFF; CDR3nt: TGTGCCAGCGGGGGGCTAGCGGTGGAGAGGGAGCTGTTTTTT
v_gene: TRBV10-1; d_gene: TRBD1; j_gene: TRBJ2-3; abundance: .; CDR3aa: CASSDGTAHTDTQYF; CDR3nt: TGCGCCAGCAGTGATGGGACAGCGCACACAGATACGCAGTATTTT
v_gene: TRBV2; d_gene: .; j_gene: TRBJ2-5; abundance: .; CDR3aa: CASSWTEAEETQYF; CDR3nt: TGTGCCAGCAGTTGGACCGAGGCCGAAGAGACCCAGTACTTC
v_gene: TRBV2; d_gene: .; j_gene: TRBJ2-5; abundance: .; CDR3aa: CASSLYQETQYF; CDR3nt: TGTGCCAGCAGTTTATACCAAGAGACCCAGTACTTC
v_gene: TRBV30; d_gene: TRBD2; j_gene: TRBJ2-5; abundance: .; CDR3aa: CAWRTSGQETQYF; CDR3nt: TGTGCCTGGAGAACTAGCGGTCAAGAGACCCAGTACTTC
v_gene: TRBV28; d_gene: TRBD2; j_gene: TRBJ2-7; abundance: .; CDR3aa: CASSPTGTSAYYEQYF; CDR3nt: TGTGCCAGCAGTCCGACCGGGACTAGCGCTTACTACGAGCAGTACTTC
v_gene: TRBV6-5; d_gene: .; j_gene: TRBJ2-1; abundance: many; CDR3aa: CASSSRTDYNEQFF; CDR3nt: TGTGCCAGCAGTTCCCGGACAGATTACAATGAGCAGTTCTTC
v_gene: TRBV10-3; d_gene: TRBD2; j_gene: TRBJ2-7; abundance: .; CDR3aa: CAISGSGGPYEQYF; CDR3nt: TGTGCCATCAGTGGTTCGGGAGGCCCGTACGAGCAGTACTTC
v_gene: TRBV4-3; d_gene: .; j_gene: TRBJ2-7; abundance: .; CDR3aa: CASSQLPGTYEQYF; CDR3nt: TGCGCCAGCAGCCAACTTCCCGGGACCTACGAGCAGTACTTC
v_gene: TRBV30; d_gene: .; j_gene: TRBJ1-4; abundance: .; CDR3aa: CAWSVQATTNEKLFF; CDR3nt: TGTGCCTGGAGTGTACAGGCAACAACTAATGAAAAACTGTTTTTT
v_gene: TRBV4-3; d_gene: .; j_gene: TRBJ2-7; abundance: .; CDR3aa: CASSRELTTGSSTYEQYF; CDR3nt: TGCGCCAGCAGCCGGGAGCTGACGACAGGATCCTCGACCTACGAGCAGTACTTC
v_gene: TRBV9; d_gene: .; j_gene: TRBJ2-7; abundance: .; CDR3aa: CASSVGVGPYEQYF; CDR3nt: TGTGCCAGCAGCGTAGGTGTCGGGCCCTACGAGCAGTACTTC
v_gene: TRBV18; d_gene: .; j_gene: TRBJ1-3; abundance: .; CDR3aa: CASSPATDSGNTIYF; CDR3nt: TGTGCCAGCTCACCAGCTACAGACTCTGGAAACACCATATATTTT
v_gene: TRBV7-9; d_gene: .; j_gene: TRBJ1-2; abundance: .; CDR3aa: CASLGQEEYGYTF; CDR3nt: TGTGCCAGCTTGGGACAAGAAGAGTATGGCTACACCTTC
v_gene: TRBV7-9; d_gene: .; j_gene: TRBJ2-6; abundance: once; CDR3aa: CASSSLAGANVLTF; CDR3nt: TGTGCCAGCAGCTCATTGGCTGGGGCCAACGTCCTGACTTTC
v_gene: TRBV5-1; d_gene: .; j_gene: TRBJ1-1; abundance: .; CDR3aa: CASSTQGNTEAFF; CDR3nt: TGCGCCAGCAGCACGCAGGGGAACACTGAAGCTTTCTTT
v_gene: TRBV6-4; d_gene: .; j_gene: TRBJ2-6; abundance: few; CDR3aa: CASSPRETGANVLTF; CDR3nt: TGTGCCAGCAGCCCCCGGGAGACTGGGGCCAACGTCCTGACTTTC
v_gene: TRBV11-1; d_gene: TRBD2; j_gene: TRBJ2-2; abundance: .; CDR3aa: CASSLNLAGNTGELFF; CDR3nt: TGTGCCAGCAGCTTAAATCTAGCGGGAAACACCGGGGAGCTGTTTTTT
v_gene: TRBV18; d_gene: .; j_gene: TRBJ1-1; abundance: .; CDR3aa: CASSPGVNTEAFF; CDR3nt: TGTGCCAGCTCACCAGGGGTGAACACTGAAGCTTTCTTT
v_gene: TRBV30; d_gene: .; j_gene: TRBJ1-2; abundance: .; CDR3aa: CAWSVRGEVNYGYTF; CDR3nt: TGTGCCTGGAGTGTGCGGGGGGAGGTTAACTATGGCTACACCTTC
v_gene: TRBV10-1; d_gene: .; j_gene: TRBJ2-5; abundance: .; CDR3aa: CASSERLWETQYF; CDR3nt: TGCGCCAGCAGTGAGAGGCTGTGGGAGACCCAGTACTTC
v_gene: TRBV28; d_gene: .; j_gene: TRBJ1-2; abundance: .; CDR3aa: CASSFGGQEGYTF; CDR3nt: TGTGCCAGCAGTTTTGGGGGACAAGAAGGCTACACCTTC
v_gene: TRBV19; d_gene: TRBD1; j_gene: TRBJ2-7; abundance: .; CDR3aa: CASSGTRDRGAHEQYF; CDR3nt: TGTGCCAGTAGTGGGACACGGGACAGGGGTGCCCACGAGCAGTACTTC
v_gene: TRBV9; d_gene: .; j_gene: TRBJ2-7; abundance: .; CDR3aa: CASSVAPLSEPYEQYF; CDR3nt: TGTGCCAGCAGCGTAGCACCTCTAAGCGAACCCTACGAGCAGTACTTC
v_gene: TRBV29-1; d_gene: .; j_gene: TRBJ2-5; abundance: .; CDR3aa: CSVDGLGRVGSETQYF; CDR3nt: TGCAGCGTTGACGGTCTCGGCAGGGTTGGATCAGAGACCCAGTACTTC
v_gene: TRBV29-1; d_gene: .; j_gene: TRBJ2-3; abundance: .; CDR3aa: CSVEAERYTDTQYF; CDR3nt: TGCAGCGTTGAAGCGGAAAGATACACAGATACGCAGTATTTT
v_gene: TRBV11-2; d_gene: TRBD1; j_gene: TRBJ2-7; abundance: .; CDR3aa: CASSLDRGEQYF; CDR3nt: TGTGCCAGCAGCCTAGACAGGGGCGAGCAGTACTTC
v_gene: TRBV18; d_gene: .; j_gene: TRBJ1-4; abundance: few; CDR3aa: CASSPGPPATNEKLFF; CDR3nt: TGTGCCAGCTCACCAGGACCTCCGGCAACTAATGAAAAACTGTTTTTT
v_gene: TRBV5-5; d_gene: .; j_gene: TRBJ2-7; abundance: .; CDR3aa: CASSLVGGTYEQYF; CDR3nt: TGTGCCAGCAGCTTGGTGGGGGGTACCTACGAGCAGTACTTC